This T cell receptor beta chain stems from a study of cytomegalovirus exposure and HLA in healthy donors. Overall study results and limits: In vitro assays verified that three CMV-associated chains recognized CMV antigens specifically.

Vbeta (60) and Jbeta (13) primers were used in the PCR. Sequencing was performed with immunoSEQ multiplex PCR; in TCRdb, only in-frame clones are kept and a portion is missing. The sample lists 150,000 to 200,000 clones, 60% to 80% seen once, with around 15% in the top ten. With respect to this clone: Its antigen is not known.

Germline loops: CDR1 SNHLY, CDR2 FYNNEI. V was cut by 5 bases and J by 5 bases, with 16 bases left in between. CDR3 length: 15 residues. The receptor's source is a man between 50 and 59 years old in good health and CMV-seropositive. The chain joins TRBV2 to TRBJ2-4; D uncertain. Sequenced input: PBMCs. The CDR3 spells CASSLNLGLQNIQYF. CDR3 in DNA: TGTGCCAGCAGTCTGAACCTGGGCCTTCAAAACATTCAGTACTTC.